The TCR beta chain described here comes from a study of monozygotic twins with inflammatory bowel disease. TCRdb re-called the 5' RACE reads and shows each CDR3 protein once, DNA omitted. This listing includes 300,000 to 400,000 distinct CDR3 sequences. Study-level findings and limits: IBD patients shared fewer clonotypes with other individuals than healthy twins, especially patients with disease activity signs. Different T cell subtypes could not be distinguished.

Germline values: CDR1 MDHEN, CDR2 SYDVKM. The CDR3 is 14 residues long. This clonotype counts as medium-sized by frequency. Its matching antigen is unknown. J is TRBJ2-1 and V is TRBV28. The sample comprised blood. This clonotype was obtained from a human donor with ulcerative colitis or Crohn's disease, or a healthy co-twin of an affected twin (not recorded which). The CDR3 region is CASSLLAVPKEQFF. Using reference TRBV28 and TRBJ2-1 for the parts outside the CDR3, the full variable domain is DVKVTQSSRYLVKRTGEKVFLECVQDMDHENMFWYRQDPGLGLRLIYFSYDVKMKEKGDIPEGYSVSREKKERFSLILESASTNQTSMYLCASSLLAVPKEQFFGPGTRLTVL.